Detailed here is one TCR beta chain. What it binds is not known. V lost 2 bases and J lost 3, with 13 bases in between. CDR1 and CDR2 from the germline V gene are LNHNV and YYDKDF (reference sequence). This CDR3 has 16 residues. The entry originates in a study of beta chain features in type 1 diabetes. At the level of the study: Sorted cells examined across all samples numbered around 100 million. Overall study results and limits: There was a moderate but significant shortening of TCRB CDR3s in all four CD4+ subsets of Type 1 diabetes patients.

Expressed TCRB transcripts were sequenced after all isolated RNA was converted to cDNA. The method was immunoSEQ multiplex PCR; TCRdb's version includes in-frame clones alone and lacks a portion of them. The sample has 140,000 or so clones, around an eighth seen once; the top ten hold roughly 1.3%. Sorted CD4+ subsets: naive, central memory, regulatory, stem cell-like memory (CD45RO/CCR7/CD25/CD127/CD95/CD27 panel). Input material: central memory CD4+ T cells from blood. The clonotype originates from a man aged 18 to 29 with type 1 diabetes. The rearrangement uses TRBV15 and TRBJ1-4; D gene uncertain. The CDR3 region has the DNA TGTGCCACCAGCAGATCTCTCGTCGGAGCTAATGAAAAACTGTTTTTT. Protein product: CATSRSLVGANEKLFF.